The TCR beta chain under discussion was sequenced for a study of graft-versus-host responses after intestinal transplantation (dated by TCRdb to about 2021). Broadly, across the study: Multivisceral, liver-intestinal, or isolated intestinal transplants were received by the recipients. A cohort of about 25 intestinal transplant recipients, including one retransplant, was enrolled, and a few patients lacking pretransplant specimens were excluded. Instead of going to the commercial service, samples from a few later patients were sequenced in-house on an Illumina MiSeq and processed with MiXCR. A peak of at least 4% donor T cells among recipient peripheral blood mononuclear cells was the definition used for donor T cell macrochimerism. All recipients received anti-thymocyte globulin induction followed by maintenance tacrolimus and steroids for 3 to 4 years. Alloreactive clones were identified by sequencing pre-transplant mixed lymphocyte reaction products and comparing them with unstimulated pre-transplant donor and recipient T cells. After intestinal transplantation, graft-versus-host and host-versus-graft alloreactive T cell clones in the graft, circulation and bone marrow were tracked using bulk TCR-beta CDR3 sequencing.

The time point label on this specimen signifies: cells obtained before transplantation from donor or recipient. CD3+CD4+ and CD3+CD8+ populations were FACS-sorted from unstimulated pre-transplant donor and recipient cells taken from spleen or lymph nodes. Beyond this particular receptor, the publication reports: High GvH to HvG T cell clonal ratios were observed in the allografts of patients with donor T cell macrochimerism. The conclusions were limited by the relatively low number and heterogeneity of the intestinal transplant patients. GvH clones were detected in recipient bone marrow, and some of these GvH clones were observed earlier in ileal mucosa or blood, consistent with an intestinal mucosal origin. Peak levels of circulating GvH clones were associated with declines in HvG clones early after transplant.

Receptor libraries were prepared by the immunoSEQ multiplex PCR assay. For most patients, genomic DNA was isolated with the Qiagen DNeasy Blood and Tissue Kit and sent frozen to Adaptive Biotechnologies for TCR sequencing. Adaptive Biotechnologies carried out high-throughput TCR-beta CDR3 sequencing of genomic DNA for most patients. Per the original workflow: Adaptive's ImmunoSEQ software was the source of the TCR sequencing data for 18 patients, while a few other patients were processed with MiXCR and VDJtools. To correct CD4 versus CD8 sorting errors, sequences present in both subsets at a frequency ratio below 5:1 were removed. CDR3 nucleotide sequences shared by donor and recipient were removed because the origin of these sequences could not be assigned. Alloreactive clones required at least 2-fold expansion over unstimulated cells and minimum CFSE-low frequency of 0.002% (template counts) or 0.001% (read counts). A clone was considered mappable if detected in the sequenced pre-transplant spleen, lymph node, or MLR CFSE-low populations of the donor or recipient. Cumulative frequency of alloreactive clones was calculated as a percentage of all sequences weighted by copy number. TCRdb holds this immuneACCESS table with in-frame rearrangements only. Some clones are missing; in checked studies, unresolved V genes explain under half, and the rest has no known cause. V and J calls and clone size are copied from that table; D and trimming were computed from the DNA. Across this sample there are approximately 120,000 clones, with 85% to 95% seen only once. The ten largest account for 0.16% of the sample.

Details on this clone: No antigen is known for it. One base away there is no much larger clone; base qualities are not given.

Trimming removed 5 bases from V and 3 bases from J; the gene matches leave 3 bases unexplained. Its CDR3 holds 13 amino acids, cysteine through phenylalanine. The sequence is cut down to CDR3 DNA, 39 bases in frame from base 1. Looking up the germline V gene (reference sequence) yields CDR1 SEHNR and CDR2 FQNEAQ. The sample in question was unstimulated CD4+ T cells sorted from spleen or lymph node cells, obtained before intestinal transplant. The sequence links TRBV7-9 to TRBJ2-7, with 8 bases in between that match TRBD2. The receptor was derived from a human donor who received an intestinal transplant. The CDR3 loop reads CASSVSGGYEQYF. The base sequence is TGTGCCAGCAGCGTGAGCGGGGGCTACGAGCAGTACTTC.